Following are 7 T cell receptor beta chains from one sample sequenced in a study of cytomegalovirus exposure and HLA in healthy donors. PCR primers comprised 60 Vbeta and 13 Jbeta primers. Libraries were prepared by immunoSEQ multiplex PCR; TCRdb keeps only in-frame clonotypes and omits some of them. The sample includes around 95,000 clones, around four fifths of them seen just once. Sequencing was carried out using PBMCs. Receptor source: a man aged 30-40 years in good health and CMV-seropositive.

A remark on this clone: One junction end disagrees with the germline gene, perhaps due to a read error. The rearrangement uses TRBV7-9 and TRBJ2-3; TRBD2 is a possible D gene (5 bases). There are 15 residues in the CDR3. Germline CDR1 and CDR2: SEHNR and FQNEAQ (reference sequence). The CDR3 sequence: CSSSFSVRVPDTQYF. The CDR3 DNA reads as TGTTCCAGCAGCTTTAGCGTTCGGGTCCCAGATACGCAGTATTTT. The entire variable domain, with the rest obtained from reference TRBV7-9 and TRBJ2-3, is as follows: DTGVSQNPRHKITKRGQNVTFRCDPISEHNRLYWYRQTLGQGPEFLTYFQNEAQLEKSRLLSDRFSAERPKGSFSTLEIQRTEQGDSAMYLCSSSFSVRVPDTQYFGPGTRLTVL.

The chain couples TRBV19 to TRBJ1-3; D possibly corresponds to TRBD1 (5 bases). The CDR3 is made up of 16 amino acids. CDR1 and CDR2 (germline): LNHDA, SQIVND (reference sequence). Trimming took off 3 bases at V and 0 bases at J, with 12 bases between the two ends. The CDR3 loop is CASSILQATSGNTIYF. In DNA form, the CDR3 reads TGTGCCAGTAGTATCTTACAGGCGACCTCTGGAAACACCATATATTTT.

CDR3 sequence: CAISEFVTGGTDTQYF. The CDR3 bases are TGTGCCATCAGTGAGTTTGTGACAGGGGGCACAGATACGCAGTATTTT. V gene TRBV10-3 combines with J gene TRBJ2-3, with TRBD1 matching 8 bases. The CDR3 covers 16 residues. The germline CDR1 and CDR2 sequences are ENHRY and SYGVKD. With V trimmed by 1 base and J by 1 base, 4 bases remained unmatched.

The V gene is TRBV11-1, the J gene TRBJ1-2; TRBD1 is a possible D gene (6 bases). The CDR3 has 12 amino acids. Germline assignment: CDR1 SGHAT and CDR2 FQDESV (reference sequence). Trimming took off 2 bases at V and 8 bases at J, with 9 bases between the two ends. The CDR3 region has the DNA TGTGCCAGCAGCTTATCAGGGGTCGGCTACACCTTC. Its protein product is CASSLSGVGYTF.

The chain is built from TRBV15 and TRBJ1-5; D is ambiguous. In germline, CDR1 is LNHNV, CDR2 YYDKDF (reference sequence). The CDR3 has 15 amino acids. Between the trimmed V and J ends, which lost 1 base and 4 bases, there was a span of 11 bases. CDR3 sequence (DNA): TGTGCCACCAGCAGAGCCTCAGGAACTAATCAGCCCCAGCATTTT. Residues: CATSRASGTNQPQHF.

The chain is built from TRBV30 and TRBJ1-3, with a possible D match to TRBD1 (5 bases). CDR3 length equals 15 residues. Germline V gene sequence: CDR1 GTSNPN, CDR2 SVGIG (reference sequence). V lost 0 bases and J lost 0, with 9 bases in between. The CDR3 DNA follows: TGTGCCTGGAGTGTTGACAGCACCTCTGGAAACACCATATATTTT. Translated: CAWSVDSTSGNTIYF.

V gene TRBV11-2 combines with J gene TRBJ2-7; TRBD2 matches at 11 bases. The CDR3 length is 16 residues. CDR1 and CDR2 from the germline V gene are SGHAT and FQNNGV. Trimming at V came to 0 bases and at J to 4 bases, leaving 5 bases not matched to a gene. CDR3: CASSLDLRLAGYEQYF. CDR3 sequence (DNA): TGTGCCAGCAGCTTAGATTTGAGACTAGCGGGGTACGAGCAGTACTTC.